Following are 26 T cell receptor beta chains from one sample sequenced in a study of CD8+CD57+ T cells in acquired aplastic anemia. TCR beta VDJ and CDR3 profiling used genomic DNA as template. One entry per CDR3 protein, called by TCRdb with MiXCR from the reads. The sample gives roughly 150,000 distinct CDR3 sequences, roughly 47% of which show up once; 0.8% to 1.1% is in the top ten. The source material was sorted CD4+, CD8+, or CD8+CD57+ T cells (not recorded which) from PBMCs. The receptors come from a human donor in good health.

This clonotype qualifies as medium-sized. V is TRBV24-1 and J is TRBJ2-1, with TRBD2 matching 7 bases. CDR3 length: 15 amino acids. The germline V gene encodes CDR1 KGHDR and CDR2 SFDVKD. The V segment lost 0 bases and the J segment 7 bases; nucleotides outside the gene matches: 5. CDR3 loop: CATSDLKGGVNEQFF. Written as DNA, the CDR3 is TGTGCCACCAGTGATTTGAAGGGAGGGGTGAATGAGCAGTTCTTC.

The sample holds many counts of this clonotype. The CDR3 reads CASSLESGQTFYEQYF. The CDR3 coding sequence is TGTGCCAGCAGCTTGGAATCCGGACAGACGTTCTACGAGCAGTACTTC. This chain uses TRBV5-6 with TRBJ2-7, with D tentatively TRBD1 (6 bases). V was pared by 0 bases and J by 3 bases, with 16 bases between. This CDR3 comprises 16 residues. CDR1 and CDR2 (germline): SGHDT, YYEEEE.

The chain combines TRBV24-1 with TRBJ2-7, with D possibly being TRBD2 (5 bases). CDR1 and CDR2 from the germline V gene are KGHDR and SFDVKD. The V gene lost 4 bases and the J gene lost 7 bases, with 19 bases spanning the gap. The CDR3 spans 15 residues. The CDR3 is CATSDPQAGITEQYF. CDR3 sequence (DNA): TGTGCCACCAGTGACCCCCAGGCCGGGATTACGGAGCAGTACTTC.

This clonotype was picked up many times. The chain uses TRBV4-3 and TRBJ1-1; 10 bases are a match to TRBD1. The germline CDR1 and CDR2 sequences are LGHNA and YSLEER. The CDR3 has 16 residues. The ends lost 0 bases at V and 3 bases at J; junction bases unmatched: 4. CDR3 in amino acids: CASSQDMTGGHTEAFF. CDR3 DNA sequence: TGCGCCAGCAGCCAAGATATGACAGGGGGCCACACTGAAGCTTTCTTT.

This clonotype was counted ten times or more. This chain connects TRBV5-5 to TRBJ2-5; 7 bases map to TRBD1. CDR1 and CDR2 from the germline V gene are SGHKS and YYEKEE (reference sequence). With V trimmed by 3 bases and J by 4 bases, 6 bases remained unmatched. CDR3 length equals 14 residues. The CDR3 region is CASSSGQPVETQYF. In nucleotides, the CDR3 is TGTGCCAGCAGCTCGGGACAGCCAGTAGAGACCCAGTACTTC.

This clonotype was counted many times. V is TRBV10-3 and J is TRBJ1-5; unclear D gene. This CDR3 contains 12 residues. Germline CDR1 reads ENHRY; CDR2 reads SYGVKD. Trimming shortened V by 3 bases and J by 4 bases, and 4 bases separated the two germline ends. CDR3 bases: TGTGCCATCAGTGACCCGAATCAGCCCCAGCATTTT. Its protein is CAISDPNQPQHF.

This clonotype occurred many times. The chain is built from TRBV19 and TRBJ1-6; D is perhaps TRBD1 (6 bases). Germline V gene data show CDR1 as LNHDA and CDR2 as SQIVND (reference sequence). Trimming cost V 4 bases and J 6 bases, with 13 bases left between them. The CDR3 spans 15 residues. CDR3 sequence (DNA): TGTGCCAGTAGTACGGCGCAGGGGAGTAATTCACCCCTCCACTTT. Encoded protein: CASSTAQGSNSPLHF.

This clonotype was counted many times. The chain couples TRBV12-3 or TRBV12-4 to TRBJ1-3, with D perhaps TRBD1 (6 bases). The CDR3 is made up of 16 amino acids. The V end was cut by 7 bases, the J end by 0 bases, with 16 bases between. CDR3 region: CASNPRQEISGNTIYF. The DNA of the CDR3 is TGTGCCAGCAACCCTCGACAGGAGATCTCTGGAAACACCATATATTTT.

V is TRBV19 and J is TRBJ2-4; 8 bases fit TRBD1. Germline CDR1 and CDR2: LNHDA and SQIVND (reference sequence). The CDR3 runs to 13 residues. J was trimmed by 7 bases and V by 6 bases; bases with no gene match: 5. CDR3 sequence: CASSRGQGNIQYF. In DNA form, the CDR3 reads TGTGCCAGTAGCAGGGGGCAGGGGAACATTCAGTACTTC.

In its sample, this clonotype was seen many times. The chain combines TRBV10-3 with TRBJ1-5; D gene unclear. Germline lookup yields CDR1 ENHRY and CDR2 SYGVKD. This CDR3 spans 14 amino acids. Trimming left V 4 bases short and J 4 bases short, with 11 bases between. CDR3 nucleotide sequence: TGTGCCATCAGTGGCGACGGCCCGAATCAGCCCCAGCATTTT. As protein: CAISGDGPNQPQHF.

V gene TRBV2 combines with J gene TRBJ2-5; weak D call: TRBD2 (6 bases). In germline, CDR1 is SNHLY, CDR2 FYNNEI. Trimming pared 2 bases from V and 5 bases from J, leaving 15 bases between. This CDR3 is 15 amino acids long. This CDR3 reads CASSETAGMMETQYF. The DNA of the CDR3 is TGTGCCAGCAGTGAAACGGCGGGGATGATGGAGACCCAGTACTTC.

This chain links TRBV10-3 with TRBJ1-1, with a possible D match to TRBD1 (6 bases). Germline V gives CDR1 ENHRY, CDR2 SYGVKD. Trimming stripped 0 bases from V and 0 bases from J, with 11 bases between. This CDR3 has 16 residues. The CDR3 DNA is TGTGCCATCAGTGAGTCGAGGACAGCAATGAACACTGAAGCTTTCTTT. This translates into CAISESRTAMNTEAFF.

The chain couples TRBV10-3 to TRBJ1-2; D is unresolved. The CDR3 is 14 amino acids. Germline V CDR1 and CDR2: ENHRY, SYGVKD. The V gene lost 5 bases and the J gene lost 2 bases, with 12 bases spanning the gap. For the CDR3, the DNA is TGTGCCATCAGTTATGAACGCAGAAACTATGGCTACACCTTC. It translates to CAISYERRNYGYTF.

This clonotype was counted a few times. At one of its ends the junction is not consistent with the germline gene, which may arise from a read error. The V gene is TRBV7-3, the J gene TRBJ2-1; TRBD2 matches 9 bases. CDR1 SGHTA and CDR2 FQGTGA come from the germline V gene. The CDR3 spans 16 residues. The CDR3 here is CASSLTGTSQLNEQLF. CDR3 bases: TGTGCCAGCAGCTTAACCGGGACTAGCCAATTGAATGAGCAGCTCTTC.

The genes are TRBV29-1 and TRBJ2-3, with D unresolved. Germline loops: CDR1 SQVTM, CDR2 ANQGSEA. This CDR3 is built from 12 residues. The ends were cut back, 4 bases at V and 0 bases at J, with 5 bases in the middle. In nucleotides, the CDR3 is TGCAGCGTTGGGAGAAGCACAGATACGCAGTATTTT. It codes for CSVGRSTDTQYF.

This chain joins TRBV29-1 and TRBJ2-1, with D possibly being TRBD2 (6 bases). The CDR3 is 14 amino acids. Germline CDR1 and CDR2: SQVTM and ANQGSEA. V gave up 2 bases and J gave up 9 bases, with 17 bases separating them. CDR3 DNA sequence: TGCAGCGTTGAAATGTCTAGCGTTCTTATTGAGCAGTTCTTC. It encodes CSVEMSSVLIEQFF.

This clonotype was seen ten or more times. V usage is TRBV20-1 and J usage is TRBJ1-2; 8 bases agree with TRBD1. The CDR3 sequence is 12 residues long. The V and J ends lost 3 bases and 10 bases, in that order; junction bases with no gene match: 7. Per germline, CDR1 DFQATT and CDR2 SNEGSKA (reference sequence). The CDR3 DNA reads TGCAGTGCTAGCCCGGGACAGGCTCTCTACACCTTC. This sequence encodes CSASPGQALYTF.

In its sample, this clonotype was seen many times. This sequence joins TRBV7-7 and TRBJ2-1, with 7 bases aligning to TRBD1. Germline-derived CDR1 and CDR2 are SSHAT and FNYEAQ (reference sequence). This CDR3 spans 14 amino acids. V shed 5 bases, J shed 4 bases, and the junction held 5 bases outside the gene matches. CDR3 nucleotide sequence: TGTGCCAGCAGCCCGGGACAGCCTTACAATGAGCAGTTCTTC. This translates into CASSPGQPYNEQFF.

This clonotype was detected many times. J is TRBJ2-7 and V is TRBV5-1, with 7 bases fitting TRBD2. Per the germline V gene, CDR1 is SGHRS and CDR2 is YFSETQ. The V and J ends lost 4 bases and 3 bases, in that order; junction bases with no gene match: 10. This CDR3 is built from 15 residues. The CDR3 sequence is CASSPGLTTHYEQYF. CDR3 DNA sequence: TGCGCCAGCAGCCCGGGACTAACCACTCACTACGAGCAGTACTTC.

The table lists this clonotype with many counts. The V call is TRBV7-3, the J call TRBJ2-7; 9 nucleotides align to TRBD1. This CDR3 region has 15 residues. Germline V CDR1 and CDR2: SGHTA, FQGTGA. V shed 3 bases, J shed 2 bases, and the junction held 5 bases outside the gene matches. The CDR3 region is CASSLGQGNTYEQYF. Written as DNA, the CDR3 is TGTGCCAGCAGCTTGGGACAGGGAAACACCTACGAGCAGTACTTC.

The chain uses TRBV2 and TRBJ1-1; D gene unclear. The V end was cut by 1 base, the J end by 2 bases, with 8 bases between. CDR1 SNHLY and CDR2 FYNNEI come from the germline V gene. This CDR3 region has 14 residues. The CDR3 here is CASSEGESNTEAFF. In DNA form, the CDR3 reads TGTGCCAGCAGTGAAGGGGAGTCCAACACTGAAGCTTTCTTT.

Remarks on this clonotype: A much larger clone is a single base away; this may be a read error. J is TRBJ1-1 and V is TRBV7-7; no firm D call. V was shortened by 7 bases and J by 3 bases, with 9 bases between the two germline ends. CDR3 length equals 12 residues. Germline V lookup: CDR1 SSHAT, CDR2 FNYEAQ (reference sequence). The CDR3 DNA follows: TGTGCCAGCATAAGGGTCTACACTGAAGCTTTCTTT. This encodes CASIRVYTEAFF.

Concerning this clonotype itself: Given a much more abundant clone one base away, this may be a read error. This chain joins TRBV19 and TRBJ1-5; maybe TRBD1 (6 bases). CDR3 length: 16 amino acids. CDR1 and CDR2 (germline): LNHDA, SQIVND (reference sequence). The ends were cut back, 5 bases at V and 2 bases at J, with 16 bases in the middle. The CDR3 protein is CASSLQGGMGNQPQHF. In DNA, the CDR3 is TGTGCCAGTAGTCTTCAAGGGGGTATGGGCAATCAGCCCCAGCATTTT. Full variable domain (missing parts from reference TRBV19 and TRBJ1-5): DGGITQSPKYLFRKEGQNVTLSCEQNLNHDAMYWYRQDPGQGLRLIYYSQIVNDFQKGDIAEGYSVSREKKESFPLTVTSAQKNPTAFYLCASSLQGGMGNQPQHFGDGTRLSIL.

The table lists this clonotype with many counts. The chain combines TRBV19 with TRBJ1-5, with D possibly matching TRBD1 (6 bases). The germline V gene encodes CDR1 LNHDA and CDR2 SQIVND (reference sequence). The CDR3 runs 15 residues. With 3 bases removed from V and 0 bases from J, the gap between germline ends came to 9 bases. CDR3 coding DNA: TGTGCCAGTAGTATGGACAGCTATAGCAATCAGCCCCAGCATTTT. Its protein product is CASSMDSYSNQPQHF. Complete variable domain (other parts from reference TRBV19 and TRBJ1-5): DGGITQSPKYLFRKEGQNVTLSCEQNLNHDAMYWYRQDPGQGLRLIYYSQIVNDFQKGDIAEGYSVSREKKESFPLTVTSAQKNPTAFYLCASSMDSYSNQPQHFGDGTRLSIL.

On this clonotype: A read error is possible here, since a much larger clone lies one base away. The rearrangement joins TRBV24-1 to TRBJ2-3, with a tentative D call TRBD2 (6 bases). The J call could be wrong; TRBJ2-5 is a better fit for the DNA end. CDR1 is KGHDR and CDR2 is SFDVKD in the germline V gene. This CDR3 has 13 residues. CDR3 loop: CATRRGPAEAQYF. Written as DNA, the CDR3 is TGTGCCACCCGGAGGGGTCCAGCCGAGGCCCAGTACTTC.

The V call is TRBV7-9, the J call TRBJ1-1, with D hard to call. V lost 6 bases, J lost 2 bases, and 10 bases lay in between. The CDR3 spans 13 residues. Germline assignment: CDR1 SEHNR and CDR2 FQNEAQ (reference sequence). The CDR3, as DNA: TGTGCCAGCAGTCCAAGTCATAACACTGAAGCTTTCTTT. This encodes CASSPSHNTEAFF.